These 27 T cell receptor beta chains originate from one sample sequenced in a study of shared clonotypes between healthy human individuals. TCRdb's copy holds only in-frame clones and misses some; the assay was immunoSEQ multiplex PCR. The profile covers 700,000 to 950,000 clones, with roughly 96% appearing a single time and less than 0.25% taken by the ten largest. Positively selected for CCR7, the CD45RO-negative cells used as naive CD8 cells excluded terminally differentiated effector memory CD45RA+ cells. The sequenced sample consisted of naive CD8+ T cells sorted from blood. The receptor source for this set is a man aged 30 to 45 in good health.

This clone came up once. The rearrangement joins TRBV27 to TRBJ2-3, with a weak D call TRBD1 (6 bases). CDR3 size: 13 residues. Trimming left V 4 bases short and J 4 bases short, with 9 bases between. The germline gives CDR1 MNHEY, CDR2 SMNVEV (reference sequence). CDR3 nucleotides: TGTGCCAGCAGTTGGGGGCCCTCAGATACGCAGTATTTT. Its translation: CASSWGPSDTQYF.

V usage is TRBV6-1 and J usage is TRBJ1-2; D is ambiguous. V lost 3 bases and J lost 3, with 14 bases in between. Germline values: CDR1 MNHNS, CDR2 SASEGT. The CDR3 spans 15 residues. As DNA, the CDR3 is TGTGCCAGCAGTGACTACGGGAGGTTGGACTATGGCTACACCTTC. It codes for CASSDYGRLDYGYTF.

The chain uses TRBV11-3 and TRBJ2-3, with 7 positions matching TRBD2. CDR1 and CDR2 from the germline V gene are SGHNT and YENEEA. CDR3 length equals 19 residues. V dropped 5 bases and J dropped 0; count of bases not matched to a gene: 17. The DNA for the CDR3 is TGTGCCAGCAGCCTTCTGCGGGACTACCTCGTTACTAGCACAGATACGCAGTATTTT. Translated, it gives CASSLLRDYLVTSTDTQYF.

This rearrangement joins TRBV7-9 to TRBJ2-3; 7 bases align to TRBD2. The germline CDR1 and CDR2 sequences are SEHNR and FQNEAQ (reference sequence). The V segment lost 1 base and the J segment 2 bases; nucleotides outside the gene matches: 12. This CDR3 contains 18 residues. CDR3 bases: TGTGCCAGCAGCTTAGATGGGGTCGGGACTACCTTCACAGATACGCAGTATTTT. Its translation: CASSLDGVGTTFTDTQYF.

For the CDR3, the DNA is TGTGCCAGCAGTTACCCCCCTCGGGAGAGCTCCTACGAGCAGTACTTC. This gives the protein CASSYPPRESSYEQYF. The rearrangement joins TRBV6-6 to TRBJ2-7; possible D gene TRBD2, 6 bases. Germline V lookup: CDR1 MNHNY, CDR2 SVGAGI (reference sequence). Between the trimmed V and J ends, which lost 2 bases and 0 bases, there was a span of 14 bases. This CDR3 has 16 residues.

CDR3 DNA: TGTGCCAGCAGCCCTCGACTTGAAGATACGCAGTATTTT. Amino acid sequence: CASSPRLEDTQYF. This chain connects TRBV7-9 to TRBJ2-3; D is uncertain. Germline V gene sequence: CDR1 SEHNR, CDR2 FQNEAQ (reference sequence). The CDR3 loop spans 13 amino acids. The V and J ends lost 5 bases and 5 bases respectively, with 11 bases between them. The variable domain in full, completed from reference TRBV7-9 and TRBJ2-3, reads DTGVSQNPRHKITKRGQNVTFRCDPISEHNRLYWYRQTLGQGPEFLTYFQNEAQLEKSRLLSDRFSAERPKGSFSTLEIQRTEQGDSAMYLCASSPRLEDTQYFGPGTRLTVL.

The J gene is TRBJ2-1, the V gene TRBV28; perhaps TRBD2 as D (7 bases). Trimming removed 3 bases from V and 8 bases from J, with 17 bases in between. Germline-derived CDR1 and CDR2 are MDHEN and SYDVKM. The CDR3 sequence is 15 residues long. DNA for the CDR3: TGTGCCAGCAGTTTGAGGGGGGGCGTGCCACATGAGCAGTTCTTC. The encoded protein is CASSLRGGVPHEQFF. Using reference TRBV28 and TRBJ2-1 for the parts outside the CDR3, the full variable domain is DVKVTQSSRYLVKRTGEKVFLECVQDMDHENMFWYRQDPGLGLRLIYFSYDVKMKEKGDIPEGYSVSREKKERFSLILESASTNQTSMYLCASSLRGGVPHEQFFGPGTRLTVL.

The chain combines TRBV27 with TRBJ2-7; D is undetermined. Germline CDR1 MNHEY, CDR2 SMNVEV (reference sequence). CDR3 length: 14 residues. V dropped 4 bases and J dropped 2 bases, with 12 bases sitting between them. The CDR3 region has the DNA TGTGCCAGCAGTTCCCTAATAGGACCCTACGAGCAGTACTTC. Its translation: CASSSLIGPYEQYF.

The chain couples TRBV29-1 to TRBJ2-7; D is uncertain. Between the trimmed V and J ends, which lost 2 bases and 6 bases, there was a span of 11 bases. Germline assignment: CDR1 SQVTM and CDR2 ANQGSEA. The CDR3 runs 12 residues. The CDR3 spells CSVESSGPEQYF. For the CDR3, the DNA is TGCAGCGTTGAAAGTTCTGGGCCCGAGCAGTACTTC.

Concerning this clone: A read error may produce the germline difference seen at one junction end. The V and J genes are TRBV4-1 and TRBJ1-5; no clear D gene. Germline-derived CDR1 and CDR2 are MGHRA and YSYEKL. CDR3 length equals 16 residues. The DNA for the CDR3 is TGCGCCAGCAGCGAAGACCAGAGGAGCAGCAATCAGCCCCAGCATTTT. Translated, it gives CASSEDQRSSNQPQHF.

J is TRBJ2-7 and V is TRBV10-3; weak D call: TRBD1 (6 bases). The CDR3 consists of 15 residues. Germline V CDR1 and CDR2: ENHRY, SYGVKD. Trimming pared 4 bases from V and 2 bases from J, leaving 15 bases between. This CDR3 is CAISGTDRSAYEQYF. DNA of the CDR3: TGTGCCATCAGTGGAACGGACAGATCGGCCTACGAGCAGTACTTC.

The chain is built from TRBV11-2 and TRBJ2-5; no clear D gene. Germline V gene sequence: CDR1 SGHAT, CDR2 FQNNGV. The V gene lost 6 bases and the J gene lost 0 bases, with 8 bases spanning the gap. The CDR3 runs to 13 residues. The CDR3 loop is CASRSSYQETQYF. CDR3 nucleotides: TGTGCCAGCAGGAGTTCATACCAAGAGACCCAGTACTTC.

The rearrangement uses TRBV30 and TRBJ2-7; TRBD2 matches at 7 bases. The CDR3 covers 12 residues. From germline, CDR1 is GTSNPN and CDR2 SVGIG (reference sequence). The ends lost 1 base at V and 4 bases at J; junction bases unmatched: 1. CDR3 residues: CAWSEAGYEQYF. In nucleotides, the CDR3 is TGTGCCTGGAGTGAAGCGGGGTACGAGCAGTACTTC.

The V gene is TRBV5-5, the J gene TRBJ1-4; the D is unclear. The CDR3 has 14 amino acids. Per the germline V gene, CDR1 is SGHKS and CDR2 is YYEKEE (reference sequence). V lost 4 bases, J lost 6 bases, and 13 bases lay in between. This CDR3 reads CASSMVGYDEKLFF. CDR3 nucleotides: TGTGCCAGCAGCATGGTGGGGTATGATGAAAAACTGTTTTTT.

The DNA of the CDR3 is TGTGCCAGCAGAATCGACAGGGGGAACACTGAAGCTTTCTTT. Its protein is CASRIDRGNTEAFF. The rearrangement joins TRBV6-5 to TRBJ1-1, with 8 bases fitting TRBD1. The CDR3 loop spans 14 amino acids. From germline, CDR1 is MNHEY and CDR2 SVGAGI. V dropped 6 bases and J dropped 1; count of bases not matched to a gene: 4.

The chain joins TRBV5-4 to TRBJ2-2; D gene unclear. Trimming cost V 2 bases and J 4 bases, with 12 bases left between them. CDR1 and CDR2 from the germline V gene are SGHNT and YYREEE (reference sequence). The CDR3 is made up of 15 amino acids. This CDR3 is CASSFVGSGTGELFF. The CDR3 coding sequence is TGTGCCAGCAGCTTCGTGGGTTCTGGCACCGGGGAGCTGTTTTTT. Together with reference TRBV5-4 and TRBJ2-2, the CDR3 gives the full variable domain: ETGVTQSPTHLIKTRGQQVTLRCSSQSGHNTVSWYQQALGQGPQFIFQYYREEENGRGNFPPRFSGLQFPNYSSELNVNALELDDSALYLCASSFVGSGTGELFFGEGSRLTVL.

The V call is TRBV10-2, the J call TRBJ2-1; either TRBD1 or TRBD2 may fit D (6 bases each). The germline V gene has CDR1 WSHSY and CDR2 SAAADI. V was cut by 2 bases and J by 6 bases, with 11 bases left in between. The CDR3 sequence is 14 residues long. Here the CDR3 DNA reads TGCGCCAGCAGTGAGACAGGAGGGGGCAATGAGCAGTTCTTC. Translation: CASSETGGGNEQFF.

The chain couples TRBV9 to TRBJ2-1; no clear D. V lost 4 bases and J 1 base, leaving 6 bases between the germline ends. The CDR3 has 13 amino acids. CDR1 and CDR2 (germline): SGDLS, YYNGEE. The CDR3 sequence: CASSKDSYNEQFF. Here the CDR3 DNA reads TGTGCCAGCAGCAAGGATTCCTACAATGAGCAGTTCTTC.

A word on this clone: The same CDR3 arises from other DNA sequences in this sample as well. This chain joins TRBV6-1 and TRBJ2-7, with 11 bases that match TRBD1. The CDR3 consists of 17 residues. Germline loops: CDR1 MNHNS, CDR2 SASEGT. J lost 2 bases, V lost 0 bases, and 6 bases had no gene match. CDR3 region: CASSEALLGQGAYEQYF. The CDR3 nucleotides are TGTGCCAGCAGTGAAGCGCTCTTGGGACAGGGGGCCTACGAGCAGTACTTC.

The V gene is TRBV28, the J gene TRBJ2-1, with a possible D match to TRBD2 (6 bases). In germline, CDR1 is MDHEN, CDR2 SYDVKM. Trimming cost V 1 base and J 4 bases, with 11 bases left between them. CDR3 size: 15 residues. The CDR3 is CASSLSRGAYNEQFF. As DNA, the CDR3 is TGTGCCAGCAGTTTATCTCGCGGGGCTTACAATGAGCAGTTCTTC.

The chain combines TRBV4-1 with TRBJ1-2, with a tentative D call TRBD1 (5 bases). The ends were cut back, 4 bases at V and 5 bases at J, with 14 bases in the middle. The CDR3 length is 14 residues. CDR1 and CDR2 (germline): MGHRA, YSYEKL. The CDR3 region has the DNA TGCGCCAGCAGCCCCCCGAGCGGGGGATATGGCTACACCTTC. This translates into CASSPPSGGYGYTF.

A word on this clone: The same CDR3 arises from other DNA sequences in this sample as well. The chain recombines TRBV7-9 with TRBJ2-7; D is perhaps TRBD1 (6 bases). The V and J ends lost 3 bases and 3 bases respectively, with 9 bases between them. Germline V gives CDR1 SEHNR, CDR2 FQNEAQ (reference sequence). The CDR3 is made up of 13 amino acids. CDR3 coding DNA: TGTGCCAGCAGCTTGGGGGCTGGCTACGAGCAGTACTTC. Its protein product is CASSLGAGYEQYF.

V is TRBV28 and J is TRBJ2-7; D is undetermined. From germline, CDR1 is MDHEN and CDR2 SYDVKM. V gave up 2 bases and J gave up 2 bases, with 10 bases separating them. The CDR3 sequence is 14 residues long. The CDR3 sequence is CASSLGPTTYEQYF. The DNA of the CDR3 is TGTGCCAGCAGTTTAGGACCGACAACCTACGAGCAGTACTTC.

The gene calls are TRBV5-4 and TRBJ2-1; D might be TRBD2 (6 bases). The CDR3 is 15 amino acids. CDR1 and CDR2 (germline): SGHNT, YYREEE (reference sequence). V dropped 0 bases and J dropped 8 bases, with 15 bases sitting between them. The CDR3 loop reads CASSLDPLLAYEQFF. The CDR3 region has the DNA TGTGCCAGCAGCTTGGACCCATTACTAGCCTATGAGCAGTTCTTC. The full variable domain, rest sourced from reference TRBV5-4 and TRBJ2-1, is ETGVTQSPTHLIKTRGQQVTLRCSSQSGHNTVSWYQQALGQGPQFIFQYYREEENGRGNFPPRFSGLQFPNYSSELNVNALELDDSALYLCASSLDPLLAYEQFFGPGTRLTVL.

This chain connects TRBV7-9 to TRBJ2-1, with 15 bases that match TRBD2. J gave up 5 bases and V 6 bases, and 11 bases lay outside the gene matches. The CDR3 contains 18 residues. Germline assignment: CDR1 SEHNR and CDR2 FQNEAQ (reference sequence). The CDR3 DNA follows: TGTGCCAGCAGAACGGGACTAGCGGGGGGAGGTCCCCACAATGAGCAGTTCTTC. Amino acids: CASRTGLAGGGPHNEQFF.

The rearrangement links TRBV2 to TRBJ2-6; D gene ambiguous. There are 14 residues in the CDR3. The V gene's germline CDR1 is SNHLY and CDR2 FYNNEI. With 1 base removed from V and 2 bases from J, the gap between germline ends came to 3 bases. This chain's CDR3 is CASSEGAGANVLTF. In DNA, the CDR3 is TGTGCCAGCAGTGAAGGGGCTGGGGCCAACGTCCTGACTTTC. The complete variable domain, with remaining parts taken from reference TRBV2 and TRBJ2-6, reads EPEVTQTPSHQVTQMGQEVILRCVPISNHLYFYWYRQILGQKVEFLVSFYNNEISEKSEIFDDQFSVERPDGSNFTLKIRSTKLEDSAMYFCASSEGAGANVLTFGAGSRLTVL.

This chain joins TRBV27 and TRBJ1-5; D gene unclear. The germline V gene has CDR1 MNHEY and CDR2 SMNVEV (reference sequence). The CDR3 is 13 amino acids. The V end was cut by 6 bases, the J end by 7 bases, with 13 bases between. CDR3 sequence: CASRTSLGQPQHF. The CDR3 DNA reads TGTGCCAGCAGGACCAGCCTGGGCCAGCCCCAGCATTTT.